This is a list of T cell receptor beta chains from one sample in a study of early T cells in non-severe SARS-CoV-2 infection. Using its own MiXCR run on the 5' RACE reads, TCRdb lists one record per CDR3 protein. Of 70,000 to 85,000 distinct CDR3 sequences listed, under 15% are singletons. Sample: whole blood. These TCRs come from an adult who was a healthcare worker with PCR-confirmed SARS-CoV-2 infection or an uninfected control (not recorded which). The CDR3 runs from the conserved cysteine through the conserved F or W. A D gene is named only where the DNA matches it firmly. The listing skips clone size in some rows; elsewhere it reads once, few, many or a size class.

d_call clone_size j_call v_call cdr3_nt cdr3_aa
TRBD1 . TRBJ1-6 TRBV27 TGTGCCAGCAGTTTTACAGGGGGCGCGGAATATTCACCCCTCCACTTT CASSFTGGAEYSPLHF
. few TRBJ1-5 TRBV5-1 TGCGCCAGCAGCCCCCGAAGGGCAGCTAGCAATCAGCCCCAGCATTTT CASSPRRAASNQPQHF
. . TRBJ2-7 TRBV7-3 TGTGCCAGCAGCTTAACGTCTAGCTCCGAGCAGTACTTC CASSLTSSSEQYF
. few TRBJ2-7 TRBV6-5 TGTGCCAGCCAGAGGGACGGACTTGCCTACGAGCAGTACTTC CASQRDGLAYEQYF
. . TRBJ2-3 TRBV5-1 TGCGCCAGCAGCCACGGTGTGGAGGACTTAAGGAATTTT CASSHGVEDLRNF
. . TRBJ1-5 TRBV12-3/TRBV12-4 TGTGCCAGCAGAACCCAAGGGGGTAGCAATCAGCCCCAGCATTTT CASRTQGGSNQPQHF
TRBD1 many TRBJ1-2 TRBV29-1 TGCAGCGTTTACCTCGAACAGGGGCGCACCCCCTATGGCTACACCTTC CSVYLEQGRTPYGYTF
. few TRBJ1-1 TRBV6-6 TGTGCCAGCAGACACCCTCGTGGGGCAGCGGACACTGAAGCTTTCTTT CASRHPRGAADTEAFF
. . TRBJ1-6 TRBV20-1 TGCAGTGCTAGAGATCCCCCCGGCGGCTATAATTCACCCCTCCACTTT CSARDPPGGYNSPLHF
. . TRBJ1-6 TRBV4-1 TGCGCCAGCAGCCAAGGTCAATTAGGAAATTCACCCCTCCACTTT CASSQGQLGNSPLHF
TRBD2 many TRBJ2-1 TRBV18 TGTGCCAGCTCTCCGGGACTAGGACCTTACAATGAGCAGTTCTTC CASSPGLGPYNEQFF
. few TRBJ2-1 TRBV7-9 TGTGCCAGCAGCTTGGCGCCTTCCTACAATGAGCAGTTCTTC CASSLAPSYNEQFF